The 32 T cell receptor beta chains given below trace back to one sample, sequenced in a study of T cell therapy after organ transplantation (dated by TCRdb to between 2019 and 2020). Receptor libraries were prepared by the immunoSEQ multiplex PCR assay. TCRdb re-hosts the immuneACCESS table, in-frame sequences only. Its copies lack some clones; in the studies checked, an unresolved V gene accounts for under half of them, and the cause for the rest is not known. This sample is represented by 45,000 to 60,000 clones; approximately 94% of them were singletons. The ten largest clones take up around 3.2% of the sample. The antigens for these receptors are not known. The sample's time point label, in plain terms: before start of T cell therapy. The source material was CD8+ T cells from blood, sampled before autologous CMV-specific T cell therapy. All receptors derive from a human patient who had received a solid organ transplant and had CMV disease.

The genes are TRBV6-5 and TRBJ2-2; D unresolved. CDR1 is MNHEY and CDR2 is SVGAGI in the germline V gene. The V gene lost 4 bases and the J gene lost 1 base, with 10 bases spanning the gap. This CDR3 region has 15 residues. In DNA form, the CDR3 reads TGTGCCAGCAGTTGGGCGGCGGAGAACACCGGGGAGCTGTTTTTT. Translation gives CASSWAAENTGELFF.

This chain links TRBV27 with TRBJ2-5; D gene unclear. The germline V gene encodes CDR1 MNHEY and CDR2 SMNVEV (reference sequence). The CDR3 is made up of 13 amino acids. Deletions cut 2 bases from V and 5 bases from J, with 9 bases between. The CDR3 bases are TGTGCCAGCAGTTTAATGGGGATGGAGACCCAGTACTTC. Translation gives CASSLMGMETQYF.

The V and J genes are TRBV29-1 and TRBJ1-2; unclear D gene. The length of the CDR3 is 11 residues. Germline lookup yields CDR1 SQVTM and CDR2 ANQGSEA. Trimming stripped 1 base from V and 6 bases from J, with 6 bases between. CDR3 sequence reads: CSVEAPDGYTF. CDR3 nucleotide sequence: TGCAGCGTTGAAGCCCCGGATGGCTACACCTTC. The full variable domain, completed using reference TRBV29-1 and TRBJ1-2, is SAVISQKPSRDICQRGTSLTIQCQVDSQVTMMFWYRQQPGQSLTLIATANQGSEATYESGFVIDKFPISRPNLTFSTLTVSNMSPEDSSIYLCSVEAPDGYTFGSGTRLTVV.

The V call is TRBV27, the J call TRBJ2-2; TRBD1 matches at 9 bases. Looked up from germline, CDR1 is MNHEY and CDR2 is SMNVEV (reference sequence). The CDR3 has 16 amino acids. V lost 9 bases to trimming and J lost 6 bases; unmatched junction nucleotides: 14. The CDR3 DNA follows: TGTGCCAGTTCGAGTCCCGGGACAGGGTATTCCGGGGAGCTGTTTTTT. This translates into CASSSPGTGYSGELFF.

J is TRBJ1-1 and V is TRBV15, with D perhaps matching TRBD1 (6 bases). CDR1 and CDR2 from the germline V gene are LNHNV and YYDKDF (reference sequence). This CDR3 has 13 residues. Trimming took 1 base from V and 11 from J, leaving 14 bases between them. The CDR3 DNA follows: TGTGCCACCAGCAGAGCCGGGGGTGGACAGGCTTTCTTT. Its protein is CATSRAGGGQAFF.

The V call is TRBV27, the J call TRBJ1-1; D gene uncertain. The V gene lost 6 bases and the J gene lost 4 bases, with 9 bases spanning the gap. This CDR3 is built from 12 residues. From germline, CDR1 is MNHEY and CDR2 SMNVEV (reference sequence). The CDR3 loop reads CASSPIGTEAFF. The CDR3 DNA reads as TGTGCCAGCAGCCCTATCGGCACTGAAGCTTTCTTT.

This clone was recorded once. The chain carries TRBV27 and TRBJ2-7, with D possibly being TRBD1 or TRBD2 (6 bases each). The CDR3 has 16 residues. V was trimmed by 5 bases and J by 4 bases, leaving 21 bases between them. Germline lookup yields CDR1 MNHEY and CDR2 SMNVEV (reference sequence). The CDR3 protein is CASSVRGGIPLYEQYF. In DNA, the CDR3 is TGTGCCAGCAGTGTACGAGGGGGGATCCCTTTGTACGAGCAGTACTTC.

The chain is built from TRBV11-2 and TRBJ2-7; TRBD2 matches 11 bases. This CDR3 is 16 amino acids long. V lost 6 bases, J lost 3 bases, and 10 bases stayed unmatched. CDR1 is SGHAT, CDR2 FQNNGV, per germline. CDR3 DNA: TGTGCCAGCAGGGGGGCACTAGCGGGAGTTTTCTACGAGCAGTACTTC. Its translation is CASRGALAGVFYEQYF.

The V call is TRBV2, the J call TRBJ2-7; 8 nucleotides match TRBD2. J gave up 2 bases and V 5 bases, and 5 bases lay outside the gene matches. The germline V gene has CDR1 SNHLY and CDR2 FYNNEI. The CDR3 extends over 14 amino acids. CDR3 DNA: TGTGCCAGCAGTCTAGCGGGTGACCCCTACGAGCAGTACTTC. It encodes CASSLAGDPYEQYF.

The rearrangement joins TRBV15 to TRBJ2-1; no reliable D call. Germline lookup yields CDR1 LNHNV and CDR2 YYDKDF (reference sequence). Trimming pared 1 base from V and 7 bases from J, leaving 20 bases between. The CDR3 is 17 residues long. The CDR3 sequence: CATSRGLGRKALNEQFF. The CDR3 DNA is TGTGCCACCAGCAGAGGCCTAGGGCGGAAAGCCCTAAATGAGCAGTTCTTC. The full variable domain, rest sourced from reference TRBV15 and TRBJ2-1, is DAMVIQNPRYQVTQFGKPVTLSCSQTLNHNVMYWYQQKSSQAPKLLFHYYDKDFNNEADTPDNFQSRRPNTSFCFLDIRSPGLGDTAMYLCATSRGLGRKALNEQFFGPGTRLTVL.

The chain employs TRBV6-5 and TRBJ1-1, with no clear D. The CDR3 length is 14 residues. Germline V lookup: CDR1 MNHEY, CDR2 SVGAGI. V was cut by 4 bases and J by 3 bases, with 12 bases left in between. CDR3 in amino acids: CASSSKIEYTEAFF. The DNA for the CDR3 is TGTGCCAGCAGTTCCAAGATAGAATACACTGAAGCTTTCTTT.

The chain is built from TRBV7-9 and TRBJ1-1, with D possibly being TRBD1 (6 bases). The CDR3 consists of 15 residues. CDR1 is SEHNR, CDR2 FQNEAQ, per germline (reference sequence). Deletions cut 5 bases from V and 1 base from J, with 14 bases between. The CDR3 DNA is TGTGCCAGCAGCCCCCCTTCCAGGGGGAACACTGAAGCTTTCTTT. It is translated as CASSPPSRGNTEAFF.

This clone qualifies as large. This rearrangement joins TRBV11-3 to TRBJ2-1; D gene uncertain. Germline CDR1 and CDR2: SGHNT and YENEEA. The CDR3 has 15 residues. With 0 bases removed from V and 2 bases from J, the gap between germline ends came to 8 bases. CDR3 amino acids: CASSLELGPYNEQFF. The DNA for the CDR3 is TGTGCCAGCAGCTTAGAGCTCGGCCCCTACAATGAGCAGTTCTTC.

This chain joins TRBV15 and TRBJ2-1; D call uncertain. V was clipped by 9 bases and J by 6 bases, with 21 bases between them. The CDR3 consists of 15 residues. Germline assignment: CDR1 LNHNV and CDR2 YYDKDF (reference sequence). This CDR3 reads CATESGANPANEQFF. CDR3 DNA sequence: TGTGCCACGGAGAGTGGTGCAAACCCCGCCAATGAGCAGTTCTTC.

The rearrangement joins TRBV28 to TRBJ1-4; TRBD1 aligns across 9 bases. The ends lost 6 bases at V and 14 bases at J; junction bases unmatched: 13. This CDR3 spans 14 amino acids. Germline V gene sequence: CDR1 MDHEN, CDR2 SYDVKM. CDR3 in amino acids: CASSPRTGERSLFF. The CDR3 DNA follows: TGTGCCAGCAGCCCAAGGACAGGGGAAAGAAGTCTGTTTTTT.

J is TRBJ1-2 and V is TRBV4-3; TRBD1 aligns across 7 bases. The CDR3 totals 17 residues. V lost 0 bases, J lost 3 bases, and 10 bases stayed unmatched. Germline lookup yields CDR1 LGHNA and CDR2 YSLEER. CDR3 sequence (DNA): TGCGCCAGCAGCCAAGATCAGTCAGGGGGTGCTTACTATGGCTACACCTTC. This codes for CASSQDQSGGAYYGYTF.

This rearrangement joins TRBV27 to TRBJ1-2; 9 nucleotides line up with TRBD1. With 3 bases clipped from V and 4 bases from J, the junction kept 12 bases outside the gene matches. This CDR3 is 17 amino acids long. Per germline, CDR1 MNHEY and CDR2 SMNVEV (reference sequence). Here the CDR3 reads CASSLSRGTGRIYGYTF. CDR3 DNA: TGTGCCAGCAGTTTGAGTCGGGGGACAGGGAGGATCTATGGCTACACCTTC.

This sequence joins TRBV2 and TRBJ2-1; 13 bases map to TRBD2. The CDR3 covers 18 residues. J gave up 5 bases and V 4 bases, and 11 bases lay outside the gene matches. Germline V gives CDR1 SNHLY, CDR2 FYNNEI. DNA for the CDR3: TGTGCCAGCAGTGTTATTGGGACTAGCGGGATACGTGACAATGAGCAGTTCTTC. As protein: CASSVIGTSGIRDNEQFF.

This chain connects TRBV6-5 to TRBJ2-7; a possible D gene is TRBD2 (5 bases). Between the trimmed V and J ends, which lost 5 bases and 6 bases, there was a span of 8 bases. CDR3 length: 11 residues. In germline, CDR1 is MNHEY, CDR2 SVGAGI. CDR3 DNA sequence: TGTGCCAGCAGTGACGAGGGCGAGCAGTACTTC. Its translation: CASSDEGEQYF.

The chain is built from TRBV7-9 and TRBJ1-1; D is perhaps TRBD1 (5 bases). Between the trimmed V and J ends, which lost 5 bases and 4 bases, there was a span of 14 bases. The CDR3 spans 14 residues. CDR1 is SEHNR, CDR2 FQNEAQ, per germline (reference sequence). The CDR3 loop reads CASSLDKGVTEAFF. The CDR3 DNA reads TGTGCCAGCAGCCTTGACAAAGGGGTCACTGAAGCTTTCTTT.

V usage is TRBV4-1 and J usage is TRBJ1-6; D gene ambiguous. This CDR3 has 16 amino acids. CDR1 is MGHRA and CDR2 is YSYEKL in the germline V gene. V was trimmed by 1 base and J by 1 base, leaving 8 bases between them. Written as DNA, the CDR3 is TGCGCCAGCAGCCAAGCCGGCCCTTCCTATAATTCACCCCTCCACTTT. This codes for CASSQAGPSYNSPLHF.

In DNA, the CDR3 is TGTGCCAGCAGCTTAGCGCAGGGGGCGCGGACTGAAGCTTTCTTT. Amino acids: CASSLAQGARTEAFF. The chain links TRBV7-9 to TRBJ1-1; TRBD1 matches at 8 bases. The V gene end was trimmed by 0 bases and the J gene end by 5 bases; junction bases not matched to a gene: 5. The CDR3 contains 15 residues. Germline lookup yields CDR1 SEHNR and CDR2 FQNEAQ (reference sequence).

The V call is TRBV4-1, the J call TRBJ1-2; perhaps TRBD1 as D (5 bases). CDR1 MGHRA and CDR2 YSYEKL come from the germline V gene. CDR3 size: 15 residues. V lost 0 bases to trimming and J lost 1 base, with 9 bases between them. The DNA of the CDR3 is TGCGCCAGCAGCCAAGACGACAGTTTTAACTATGGCTACACCTTC. This codes for CASSQDDSFNYGYTF.

This chain uses TRBV19 with TRBJ2-3; 10 bases map to TRBD2. The germline gives CDR1 LNHDA, CDR2 SQIVND (reference sequence). V lost 5 bases and J lost 3; bases outside the gene matches: 8. The CDR3 contains 16 residues. This chain's CDR3 is CASSPDSGGPTDTQYF. In DNA, the CDR3 is TGTGCCAGTAGTCCTGATAGCGGGGGGCCTACAGATACGCAGTATTTT.

This clone was observed once. The chain carries TRBV5-6 and TRBJ2-2; D remains unclear. The CDR3 contains 12 residues. Trimming cost V 3 bases and J 6 bases, with 6 bases left between them. Germline lookup yields CDR1 SGHDT and CDR2 YYEEEE. CDR3 in amino acids: CASSSVPGELFF. The CDR3, as DNA: TGTGCCAGCAGCTCCGTCCCCGGGGAGCTGTTTTTT.

The chain uses TRBV9 and TRBJ1-2; the D gene is possibly TRBD1 (5 bases). The CDR3 is made up of 13 amino acids. V was pared by 0 bases and J by 8 bases, with 11 bases between. Per germline, CDR1 SGDLS and CDR2 YYNGEE. CDR3 protein: CASSVGGGGGYTF. CDR3 sequence (DNA): TGTGCCAGCAGCGTAGGCGGGGGAGGCGGCTACACCTTC.

This clone was seen just once. The chain links TRBV5-1 to TRBJ1-1, with D hard to call. The CDR3 spans 13 residues. The germline V gene encodes CDR1 SGHRS and CDR2 YFSETQ. V was pared by 6 bases and J by 1 base, with 10 bases between. The CDR3 bases are TGCGCCAGCACCTGGGGTCAGAACACTGAAGCTTTCTTT. Amino acids: CASTWGQNTEAFF.

The V gene is TRBV7-8, the J gene TRBJ2-3, with 11 bases that match TRBD2. Germline CDR1 reads SGHVS; CDR2 reads FQNEAQ. Trimming removed 4 bases from V and 6 bases from J; junction bases left unmatched: 6. The CDR3 consists of 15 residues. The CDR3 region is CASSSSSGRGDTQYF. In DNA, the CDR3 is TGTGCCAGCAGCTCGAGTAGCGGGAGGGGGGATACGCAGTATTTT.

The chain is built from TRBV27 and TRBJ2-1; 7 bases align to TRBD2. J lost 4 bases, V lost 5 bases, and 2 bases had no gene match. Germline V CDR1 and CDR2: MNHEY, SMNVEV (reference sequence). The CDR3 has 13 amino acids. CDR3 in DNA: TGTGCCAGCAGTGGGGACTATTACAATGAGCAGTTCTTC. Translation gives CASSGDYYNEQFF.

This chain uses TRBV5-1 with TRBJ2-7; tentatively, D is TRBD1 (5 bases). This CDR3 has 15 amino acids. Germline V lookup: CDR1 SGHRS, CDR2 YFSETQ. V was shortened by 0 bases and J by 3 bases, with 13 bases between the two germline ends. CDR3 in amino acids: CASSLEGNVLYEQYF. CDR3 sequence (DNA): TGCGCCAGCAGCTTGGAGGGGAACGTCCTCTACGAGCAGTACTTC.

The chain combines TRBV27 with TRBJ1-2, with a possible D match to TRBD1 (5 bases). Trimming shortened V by 6 bases and J by 7 bases, and 21 bases separated the two germline ends. The CDR3 spans 15 residues. Looked up from germline, CDR1 is MNHEY and CDR2 is SMNVEV (reference sequence). The CDR3 DNA follows: TGTGCCAGCAGCCACCGCCGCGGGGACTCGAGTGGCTACACCTTC. As protein: CASSHRRGDSSGYTF.

This clone was recorded once. V is TRBV5-6 and J is TRBJ1-2, with 10 bases aligning to TRBD1. After removal of 0 bases from V and 4 bases from J, the junction contained 6 bases not matched to a gene. Germline CDR1 and CDR2: SGHDT and YYEEEE. The CDR3 is made up of 16 amino acids. CDR3 region: CASSLGGQGIGYGYTF. DNA of the CDR3: TGTGCCAGCAGCTTGGGGGGACAGGGGATCGGCTATGGCTACACCTTC.